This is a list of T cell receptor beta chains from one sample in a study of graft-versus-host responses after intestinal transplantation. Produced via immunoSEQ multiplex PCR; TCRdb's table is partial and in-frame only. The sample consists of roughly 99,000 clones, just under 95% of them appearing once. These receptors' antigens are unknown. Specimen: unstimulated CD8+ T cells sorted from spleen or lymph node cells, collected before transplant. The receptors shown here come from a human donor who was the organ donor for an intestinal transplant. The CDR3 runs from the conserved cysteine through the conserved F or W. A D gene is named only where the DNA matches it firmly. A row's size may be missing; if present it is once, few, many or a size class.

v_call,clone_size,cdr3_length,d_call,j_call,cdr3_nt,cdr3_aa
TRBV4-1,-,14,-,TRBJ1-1,TGCGCCAGCAGCCAAGCAGCAGGGGCCACTGAAGCTTTCTTT,CASSQAAGATEAFF
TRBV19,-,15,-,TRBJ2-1,TGTGCCAGTACCAACGATCTAGGGGCCCCCAATGAGCAGTTCTTC,CASTNDLGAPNEQFF
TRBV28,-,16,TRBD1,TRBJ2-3,TGTGCCAGCAGTTTATTCGGCAGGGGGCGTACAGATACGCAGTATTTT,CASSLFGRGRTDTQYF
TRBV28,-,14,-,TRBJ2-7,TGTGCCAGCCAGCAGGTGGGACAAACCTACGAGCAGTACTTC,CASQQVGQTYEQYF
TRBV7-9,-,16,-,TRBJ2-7,TGTGCCAGCAGCTTAGCGCGGGGACAGAAAACCTACGAGCAGTACTTC,CASSLARGQKTYEQYF
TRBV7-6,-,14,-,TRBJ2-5,TGTGCCAGCAGCCACTCGGACAGCCAAGAGACCCAGTACTTC,CASSHSDSQETQYF
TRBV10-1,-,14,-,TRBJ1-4,TGCGCCAGCAGATACAGGGTTGGGGATGAAAAACTGTTTTTT,CASRYRVGDEKLFF
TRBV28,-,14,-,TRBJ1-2,TGTGCCAGCAACACGGTGCCGGGGGGAAATGGCTACACCTTC,CASNTVPGGNGYTF
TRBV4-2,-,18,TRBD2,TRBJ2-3,TGTGCCAGCAGCCAAGAATATCTGGGACTAGGACTCACAGATACGCAGTATTTT,CASSQEYLGLGLTDTQYF
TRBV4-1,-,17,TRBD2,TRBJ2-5,TGCGCCAGCAGCCAAGATCTTCCAGCGGGGGGCCAAGAGACCCAGTACTTC,CASSQDLPAGGQETQYF
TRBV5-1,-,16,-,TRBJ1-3,TGCGCCCCGCCCGCCCGGACAGCGAGATCTGGAAACACCATATATTTT,CAPPARTARSGNTIYF
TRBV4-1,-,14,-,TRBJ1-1,TGCGCCAGCAGCCAATACAGGGTGAACACTGAAGCTTTCTTT,CASSQYRVNTEAFF
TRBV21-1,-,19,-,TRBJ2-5,TGTGCCAGCAGCAAAATAGGAGACAGCCATTCCTCTATTCAAGAGACCCAGTACTTC,CASSKIGDSHSSIQETQYF
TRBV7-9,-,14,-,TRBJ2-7,TGTGCCAGCAGCCCCCGGCATGGACAGATTTTCGAGTACTTC,CASSPRHGQIFEYF
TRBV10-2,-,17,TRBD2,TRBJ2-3,TGCGCCAGCAGTGTTTCGCCGGGACTAGCCCTCACAGATACGCAGTATTTT,CASSVSPGLALTDTQYF
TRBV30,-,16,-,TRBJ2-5,TGTGCCTGGAGTGGGGTTTGGCGGGGAGGCCAAGAGACCCAGTACTTC,CAWSGVWRGGQETQYF
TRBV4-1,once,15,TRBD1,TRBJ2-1,TGCGCCAGCAGCCCCCGGGACAGGAGTTACAATGAGCAGTTCTTC,CASSPRDRSYNEQFF
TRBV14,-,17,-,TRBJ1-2,TGTGCCAGCAGCCAAGTCGTTTCGGGAAGGGCTAACTATGGCTACACCTTC,CASSQVVSGRANYGYTF